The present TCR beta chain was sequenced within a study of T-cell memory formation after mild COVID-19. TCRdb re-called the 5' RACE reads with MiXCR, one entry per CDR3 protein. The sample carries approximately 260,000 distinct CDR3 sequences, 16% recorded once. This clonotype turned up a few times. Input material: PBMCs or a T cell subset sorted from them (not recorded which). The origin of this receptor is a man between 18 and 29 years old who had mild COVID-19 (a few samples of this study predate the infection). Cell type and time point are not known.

The CDR3 DNA reads as TGTGCCAGCAGCTCAATCTCAAGGGCCCCGTACCAAGAGACCCAGTACTTC. This gives the protein CASSSISRAPYQETQYF. V usage is TRBV7-2 and J usage is TRBJ2-5; no clear D gene. The CDR3 extends over 17 amino acids. Between the trimmed V and J ends, which lost 4 bases and 0 bases, there was a span of 18 bases. Germline-derived CDR1 and CDR2 are SGHTA and FQGNSA.